This record looks at one T cell receptor beta chain sequence and its context. Germline V gene sequence: CDR1 SGHTA, CDR2 FQGTGA. The CDR3 spans 13 residues. Trimming took 3 bases from V and 4 from J, leaving 9 bases between them. The sample belongs to a study of blood T cell repertoires in COVID-19. Study overall: Collection of acute and convalescent COVID-19 samples took place in the United States, Italy and Spain.

Per the study methods: Amplification with reference gene primers provided the estimates of nucleated cell counts. This table comes from immunoSEQ multiplex PCR, and its TCRdb copy is limited to in-frame clones, with some not included. V and J calls plus clone size are reproduced from that table; the DNA served to infer D and trimming. The table records about 75,000 clones, around 89% of them present only once. Sequenced sample: peripheral blood. The TCR comes from a woman between 65 and 79 years old with acute or convalescent COVID-19. This sequence joins TRBV7-3 and TRBJ1-1; D is undetermined. CDR3 loop: CASSFEGSTEAFF. CDR3 bases: TGTGCCAGCAGCTTTGAGGGAAGCACTGAAGCTTTCTTT. The variable domain in full, with the rest retrieved from reference TRBV7-3 and TRBJ1-1, is GAGVSQTPSNKVTEKGKYVELRCDPISGHTALYWYRQSLGQGPEFLIYFQGTGAADDSGLPNDRFFAVRPEGSVSTLKIQRTERGDSAVYLCASSFEGSTEAFFGQGTRLTVV.